Below, 8 T cell receptor beta chains from the same sample are listed, as sequenced in a study of CD8 T cells in Susac syndrome. With random hexamers, reverse transcription was performed on about 0.5 to 1 ug of RNA. One entry per CDR3 protein results from TCRdb running MiXCR on the immunoSEQ multiplex PCR reads. The table shows about 100,000 distinct CDR3 sequences, with around 95% occurring only once. The source material was CD8+ T cells from PBMCs. The source of these receptors is a human donor with Susac syndrome.

V gene TRBV9 combines with J gene TRBJ2-1, with D uncertain. The germline CDR1 and CDR2 sequences are SGDLS and YYNGEE. The CDR3 length is 9 residues. V was cut by 7 bases and J by 8 bases, with 4 bases left in between. CDR3 nucleotide sequence: TGTGCCAGCGGTTATGAGCAGTTCTTC. Translated: CASGYEQFF.

The CDR3 DNA is TGCAGCGTTGAAGACAGAAGTGGCTACACCTTC. Protein product: CSVEDRSGYTF. The V call is TRBV29-1, the J call TRBJ1-2; D remains ambiguous. In germline, CDR1 is SQVTM, CDR2 ANQGSEA. V was pared by 0 bases and J by 7 bases, with 6 bases between. The CDR3 spans 11 residues.

This sequence joins TRBV12-3 or TRBV12-4 and TRBJ1-2; D uncertain. V lost 3 bases to trimming and J lost 3 bases, with 11 bases between them. The CDR3 has 14 amino acids. CDR3 residues: CASSFYWTYYGYTF. CDR3 bases: TGTGCCAGCAGTTTTTACTGGACCTACTATGGCTACACCTTC.

Only a few counts were recorded for this clonotype. The chain is built from TRBV13 and TRBJ2-5, with D unresolved. CDR1 and CDR2 (germline): PRHDT, FYEKMQ (reference sequence). The CDR3 totals 11 residues. Deletions cut 5 bases from V and 1 base from J, with 2 bases between. The CDR3 protein is CASSRQETQYF. CDR3 bases: TGTGCCAGCAGCCGCCAAGAGACCCAGTACTTC.

The count of this clonotype is one. The chain couples TRBV20-1 to TRBJ2-3; 11 nucleotides line up with TRBD2. CDR3 size: 16 residues. CDR1 DFQATT and CDR2 SNEGSKA come from the germline V gene (reference sequence). V shed 3 bases, J shed 5 bases, and the junction held 10 bases outside the gene matches. The CDR3 loop reads CSARAGLAGGVDTQYF. In DNA form, the CDR3 reads TGCAGTGCTAGGGCCGGACTAGCGGGTGGTGTAGATACGCAGTATTTT.

The chain combines TRBV20-1 with TRBJ2-1, with 10 bases fitting TRBD2. The CDR3 has 15 amino acids. Germline V gene data show CDR1 as DFQATT and CDR2 as SNEGSKA (reference sequence). The trim removed 3 bases at V and 8 bases at J, leaving 10 bases unmatched. The CDR3 reads CSASRLAGVMYEQFF. DNA for the CDR3: TGCAGTGCTAGTAGGCTAGCGGGAGTAATGTATGAGCAGTTCTTC.

The genes are TRBV29-1 and TRBJ2-3, with TRBD1 matching over 8 bases. The CDR3 length is 12 residues. Trimming at V came to 5 bases and at J to 5 bases, leaving 3 bases not matched to a gene. CDR1 is SQVTM and CDR2 is ANQGSEA in the germline V gene. CDR3 coding DNA: TGCAGCGTTCATACAGGGGGAGATACGCAGTATTTT. Translating it yields CSVHTGGDTQYF.

The CDR3 spells CSARDIGGANNSPLHF. The CDR3 bases are TGCAGTGCTAGAGACATTGGGGGGGCGAACAATTCACCCCTCCACTTT. The chain carries TRBV20-1 and TRBJ1-6; tentative D call: TRBD1 (6 bases). Germline V gene data show CDR1 as DFQATT and CDR2 as SNEGSKA (reference sequence). The CDR3 runs 16 residues. Trimming cost V 0 bases and J 7 bases, with 16 bases left between them.